What follows are 22 T cell receptor beta chains derived from one specimen sequenced in a study of response to subunit inactivated influenza vaccine. Via MiXCR, TCRdb re-called the RT-PCR reads, giving one row per CDR3 protein. The sample has more than 150,000 distinct CDR3 sequences; about 9.3% are singletons. This material consisted of non-naive T cells sorted from PBMCs, taken on the day of vaccination. The receptors stem from a man aged 45 to 65 who received an inactivated influenza vaccine.

The table lists this clonotype with a few counts. This chain links TRBV9 with TRBJ2-7; TRBD1 matches at 10 bases. Germline CDR1 is SGDLS and CDR2 is YYNGEE. V shed 3 bases and J 9 bases; nucleotides not matched to a gene: 9. The CDR3 has 14 amino acids. The CDR3 is CASSEGQGTFRQYF. The DNA of the CDR3 is TGTGCCAGCAGCGAGGGACAGGGGACTTTTCGGCAGTACTTC.

The chain recombines TRBV4-2 with TRBJ2-5; tentatively, D is TRBD2 (6 bases). Trimming shortened V by 0 bases and J by 13 bases, and 15 bases separated the two germline ends. The CDR3 extends over 13 amino acids. CDR1 and CDR2 (germline): LGHNA, YNFKEQ. The DNA of the CDR3 is TGTGCCAGCAGCCAAGAGACTGGGGACTTGCGGTACTTC. As protein: CASSQETGDLRYF.

This clonotype was seen a single time. This rearrangement joins TRBV19 to TRBJ2-5; 10 bases map to TRBD2. CDR3 length: 15 residues. Per the germline V gene, CDR1 is LNHDA and CDR2 is SQIVND (reference sequence). The junction had 8 bases not matched to a gene; V was cut back by 6 bases and J by 4 bases. The CDR3: CASRTGVAGGETQYF. In DNA form, the CDR3 reads TGTGCCAGTAGGACTGGGGTAGCGGGAGGAGAGACCCAGTACTTC.

The table lists this clonotype with a few counts. The chain combines TRBV20-1 with TRBJ2-7; TRBD1 aligns across 9 bases. The CDR3 has 13 amino acids. V was pared by 6 bases and J by 3 bases, with 6 bases of the junction left unmatched. The germline V gene encodes CDR1 DFQATT and CDR2 SNEGSKA (reference sequence). CDR3 DNA sequence: TGCAGTGCCCCCCGGACAGGGGTCTACGAGCAGTACTTC. Its protein product is CSAPRTGVYEQYF.

This clonotype was detected ten times or more. The chain joins TRBV6-5 to TRBJ2-7, with D unclear. The V gene's germline CDR1 is MNHEY and CDR2 SVGAGI. This CDR3 contains 14 residues. V shed 2 bases and J shed 3 bases, with 11 bases lying between them. The CDR3 loop is CASSYLSGFYEQYF. DNA for the CDR3: TGTGCCAGCAGTTACCTCTCAGGATTCTACGAGCAGTACTTC.

At least ten counts were recorded for this clonotype. V is TRBV29-1 and J is TRBJ2-4, with 7 nucleotides matching TRBD1. The CDR3 extends over 14 amino acids. Trimming took 6 bases from V and 3 from J; bases not matched to a gene: 8. Germline V gene sequence: CDR1 SQVTM, CDR2 ANQGSEA. The CDR3 sequence is CSVLGGRGKNIQYF. CDR3 DNA sequence: TGCAGCGTCCTAGGGGGCAGGGGCAAAAACATTCAGTACTTC. The whole variable domain, filled in from reference TRBV29-1 and TRBJ2-4, reads SAVISQKPSRDICQRGTSLTIQCQVDSQVTMMFWYRQQPGQSLTLIATANQGSEATYESGFVIDKFPISRPNLTFSTLTVSNMSPEDSSIYLCSVLGGRGKNIQYFGAGTRLSVL.

The table lists this clonotype with many counts. The chain recombines TRBV20-1 with TRBJ2-5; the match to TRBD2 covers 8 bases. Germline assignment: CDR1 DFQATT and CDR2 SNEGSKA (reference sequence). The trim removed 6 bases at V and 5 bases at J, leaving 5 bases unmatched. This CDR3 contains 12 residues. The CDR3 DNA follows: TGCAGTGCAACTAGCGGTTGGGAGACCCAGTACTTC. Translation: CSATSGWETQYF.

Many counts were recorded for this clonotype. The chain links TRBV7-9 to TRBJ1-1; D call uncertain. There are 14 residues in the CDR3. V lost 5 bases and J 0 bases, leaving 10 bases between the germline ends. Germline-derived CDR1 and CDR2 are SEHNR and FQNEAQ (reference sequence). The CDR3 region has the DNA TGTGCCAGCAGCGACTATCTTGTGAACACTGAAGCTTTCTTT. Protein sequence: CASSDYLVNTEAFF.

This clonotype was seen repeatedly, ten times or more. The rearrangement uses TRBV4-1 and TRBJ2-1; D may be TRBD1 (6 bases). The CDR3 has 19 residues. From germline, CDR1 is MGHRA and CDR2 YSYEKL. The germline V and J ends were trimmed by 6 bases and 0 bases, with 24 bases remaining between them. The CDR3 DNA reads as TGCGCCAGCAGTCACTACCCGGGCACAGGGCCAGCCTCCTACAATGAGCAGTTCTTC. Translated: CASSHYPGTGPASYNEQFF.

This clonotype has at least ten counts. V gene TRBV6-2 or TRBV6-3 combines with J gene TRBJ2-5; 11 bases are a match to TRBD2. Trimming took 11 bases from V and 5 from J; bases not matched to a gene: 7. CDR3 size: 13 residues. Germline CDR1 and CDR2: MNHEY and SVGEGT. The CDR3 DNA sequence: TGTGCCGGGGGACTAGCGGCTGAGGAGACCCAGTACTTC. Amino acid sequence: CAGGLAAEETQYF.

This clonotype was detected many times. The chain couples TRBV2 to TRBJ2-3; D gene uncertain. The germline V gene encodes CDR1 SNHLY and CDR2 FYNNEI. The CDR3 is 13 residues long. V was pared by 5 bases and J by 2 bases, with 8 bases between. The CDR3 coding sequence is TGTGCCAGCAGTACTGGGCTCACAGATACGCAGTATTTT. Translated: CASSTGLTDTQYF.

The chain couples TRBV28 to TRBJ1-6; 9 bases line up with TRBD1. The CDR3 runs 15 residues. CDR1 and CDR2 from the germline V gene are MDHEN and SYDVKM. Losses at the gene ends were 2 bases for V and 9 bases for J; bases not matched to a gene: 5. The CDR3 sequence: CASSLRGTGLSPLHF. The CDR3, as DNA: TGTGCCAGCAGTTTAAGGGGGACAGGGCTTTCACCCCTCCACTTT.

This clonotype was observed a few times. The J gene is TRBJ1-5, the V gene TRBV24-1; 7 bases are shared with TRBD1. This CDR3 contains 15 residues. Trimming took 2 bases from V and 4 from J; bases not matched to a gene: 4. Germline CDR1 is KGHDR and CDR2 is SFDVKD. CDR3 region: CATSDSGGFNQPQHF. CDR3 bases: TGTGCCACCAGTGATTCAGGGGGTTTTAATCAGCCCCAGCATTTT.

This clonotype was seen repeatedly, ten times or more. This chain links TRBV6-2 or TRBV6-3 with TRBJ1-5, with TRBD1 as a possible D gene (5 bases). Trimming pared 2 bases from V and 7 bases from J, leaving 21 bases between. In germline, CDR1 is MNHEY, CDR2 SVGEGT. This CDR3 region has 17 residues. The CDR3 sequence is CASSYVLDPVGDQPQHF. For the CDR3, the DNA is TGTGCCAGCAGTTACGTGTTGGATCCTGTGGGGGACCAGCCCCAGCATTTT.

This clonotype was seen at least ten times. The chain links TRBV5-5 to TRBJ1-2; D perhaps matches TRBD1 (5 bases). This CDR3 spans 15 amino acids. Trimming took 0 bases from V and 4 from J, leaving 13 bases between them. The germline V gene encodes CDR1 SGHKS and CDR2 YYEKEE (reference sequence). The CDR3 sequence: CASSLGDSRSYGYTF. The CDR3 nucleotides read TGTGCCAGCAGCTTGGGAGACAGCCGGAGCTATGGCTACACCTTC.

This sequence joins TRBV2 and TRBJ1-5, with a weak D call TRBD1 (6 bases). Germline loops: CDR1 SNHLY, CDR2 FYNNEI. The CDR3 has 15 residues. V was pared by 3 bases and J by 3 bases, with 12 bases between. The chain's CDR3 is CASSDGRGNNQPQHF. The CDR3 DNA reads as TGTGCCAGCAGTGATGGCAGGGGAAACAATCAGCCCCAGCATTTT.

In its sample, this clonotype was seen a few times. J is TRBJ1-1 and V is TRBV5-1; no firm D call. This CDR3 spans 13 amino acids. V lost 5 bases and J 0 bases, leaving 8 bases between the germline ends. Germline assignment: CDR1 SGHRS and CDR2 YFSETQ. The DNA of the CDR3 is TGCGCCAGCAGTGGGTTAATGAACACTGAAGCTTTCTTT. Translated, it gives CASSGLMNTEAFF.

This clonotype was observed at least ten times. The V call is TRBV7-9, the J call TRBJ1-1; no reliable D call. Germline-derived CDR1 and CDR2 are SEHNR and FQNEAQ (reference sequence). This CDR3 comprises 15 residues. V was clipped by 0 bases and J by 1 base, with 9 bases between them. The CDR3 loop is CASSLARMGNTEAFF. Written as DNA, the CDR3 is TGTGCCAGCAGCTTAGCGCGGATGGGGAACACTGAAGCTTTCTTT. The variable domain in full, with the rest retrieved from reference TRBV7-9 and TRBJ1-1, is DTGVSQNPRHKITKRGQNVTFRCDPISEHNRLYWYRQTLGQGPEFLTYFQNEAQLEKSRLLSDRFSAERPKGSFSTLEIQRTEQGDSAMYLCASSLARMGNTEAFFGQGTRLTVV.

This clonotype has a handful of counts. The rearrangement links TRBV28 to TRBJ2-3, with D possibly TRBD1 on 5 matching bases. Trimming took 6 bases from V and 3 from J, leaving 16 bases between them. Germline CDR1 and CDR2: MDHEN and SYDVKM. The CDR3 is made up of 15 amino acids. The CDR3 DNA follows: TGTGCCAGCAGAGCTACAGGAGTCTGGACAGATACGCAGTATTTT. Translated, it gives CASRATGVWTDTQYF.

This clonotype was found many times. The chain joins TRBV11-1 to TRBJ2-5; D is uncertain. Germline V gene lookup returns CDR1 SGHAT and CDR2 FQDESV (reference sequence). The CDR3 covers 13 residues. V gave up 2 bases and J gave up 2 bases, with 6 bases separating them. In DNA, the CDR3 is TGTGCCAGCAGCTTAAACCATCAAGAGACCCAGTACTTC. The encoded protein is CASSLNHQETQYF.

The chain is built from TRBV7-9 and TRBJ2-3; D is perhaps TRBD1 or TRBD2 (5 bases each). CDR3 length: 14 amino acids. Germline lookup yields CDR1 SEHNR and CDR2 FQNEAQ (reference sequence). V shed 2 bases and J shed 4 bases, with 10 bases lying between them. The CDR3 region has the DNA TGTGCCAGCAGCTTACGAGTGGGGGCAGATACGCAGTATTTT. Protein sequence: CASSLRVGADTQYF.

At least ten counts were recorded for this clonotype. The V gene is TRBV4-2, the J gene TRBJ2-2; 8 bases match TRBD1. The CDR3 length is 15 residues. V shed 6 bases, J shed 7 bases, and the junction held 10 bases outside the gene matches. Germline-derived CDR1 and CDR2 are LGHNA and YNFKEQ. CDR3 residues: CASRTGDSWGGELFF. The CDR3 DNA reads as TGTGCCAGCAGGACAGGGGATTCATGGGGCGGGGAGCTGTTTTTT.